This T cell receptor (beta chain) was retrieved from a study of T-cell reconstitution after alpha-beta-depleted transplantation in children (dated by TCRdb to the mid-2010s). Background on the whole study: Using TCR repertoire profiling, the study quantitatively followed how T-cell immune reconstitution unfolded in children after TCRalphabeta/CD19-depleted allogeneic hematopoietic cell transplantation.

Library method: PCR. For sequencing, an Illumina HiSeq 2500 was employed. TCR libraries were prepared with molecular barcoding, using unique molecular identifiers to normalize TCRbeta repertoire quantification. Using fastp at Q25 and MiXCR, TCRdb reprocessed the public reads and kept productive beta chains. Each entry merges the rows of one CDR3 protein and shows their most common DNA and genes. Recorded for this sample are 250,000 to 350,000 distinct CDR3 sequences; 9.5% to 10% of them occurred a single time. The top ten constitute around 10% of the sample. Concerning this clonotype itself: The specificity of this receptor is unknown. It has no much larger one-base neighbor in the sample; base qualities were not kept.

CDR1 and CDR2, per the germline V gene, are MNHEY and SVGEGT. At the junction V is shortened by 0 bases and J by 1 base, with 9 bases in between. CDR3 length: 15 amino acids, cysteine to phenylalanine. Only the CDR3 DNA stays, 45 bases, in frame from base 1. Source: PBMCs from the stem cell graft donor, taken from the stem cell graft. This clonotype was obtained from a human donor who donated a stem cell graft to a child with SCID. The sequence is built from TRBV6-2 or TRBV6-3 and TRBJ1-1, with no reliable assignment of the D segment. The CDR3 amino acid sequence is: CASSYSNWGNTEAFF. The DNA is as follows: TGTGCCAGCAGTTACTCGAACTGGGGGAACACTGAAGCTTTCTTT.